The T cell receptor (beta chain) under discussion was sequenced for a study of control samples from healthy donors and cancer patients. Trimming took 5 bases from V and 0 from J, leaving 7 bases between them. The germline V gene encodes CDR1 LGHDT and CDR2 YNNKEL (reference sequence). CDR3 size: 13 residues. Measured with immunoSEQ multiplex PCR; TCRdb has only the in-frame clones, and not every one. Among about 93,000 clones listed, roughly 90% were seen once. This TCR came from a woman aged 70-85 years in good health. The rearrangement links TRBV3-1 (or the pseudogene TRBV3-2) to TRBJ1-1, with no clear D. Sequenced sample: blood. The CDR3 DNA follows: TGTGCCAGCAGCTCCAGATTGAACACTGAAGCTTTCTTT. This gives the protein CASSSRLNTEAFF.